This T cell receptor (beta chain) appears in the sequencing data of a study of blood T cell repertoires in COVID-19. Study overall: The samples span acute and convalescent COVID-19 from the United States, Italy and Spain.

Clones were read by immunoSEQ multiplex PCR, and TCRdb kept only the in-frame ones, dropping some. Here the sample spans around 300,000 clones, 80% to 90% being singletons. Germline CDR1 is PRHDT and CDR2 is FYEKMQ (reference sequence). The CDR3 loop spans 18 amino acids. V lost 2 bases to trimming and J lost 3 bases, with 20 bases between them. The clonotype originates from a woman aged 45-65 years with COVID-19, enrolled during active disease. The chain has TRBV13 and TRBJ2-1, with a tentative D call TRBD1 (6 bases). The specimen sequenced was peripheral blood. The CDR3 region is CASSLIGSSGDFYNEQFF. The CDR3 coding sequence is TGTGCCAGCAGCTTAATTGGTTCGTCAGGGGATTTCTACAATGAGCAGTTCTTC.